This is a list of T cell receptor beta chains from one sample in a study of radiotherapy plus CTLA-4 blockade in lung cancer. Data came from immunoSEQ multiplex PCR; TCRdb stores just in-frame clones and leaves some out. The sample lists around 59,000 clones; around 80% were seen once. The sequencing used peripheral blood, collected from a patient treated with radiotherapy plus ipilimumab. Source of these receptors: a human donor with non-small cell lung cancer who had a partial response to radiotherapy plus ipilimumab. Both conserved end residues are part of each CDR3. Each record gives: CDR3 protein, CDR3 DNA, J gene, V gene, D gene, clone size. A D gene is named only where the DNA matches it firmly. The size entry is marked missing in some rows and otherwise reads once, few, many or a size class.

CASSRSGTGDSPLHF,TGTGCCAGCAGTCGATCCGGGACAGGGGACTCACCCCTCCACTTT,TRBJ1-6,TRBV6-5,TRBD1,-
CASSQDLGTGQETQYF,TGCGCCAGCAGCCAAGATTTGGGGACAGGGCAAGAGACCCAGTACTTC,TRBJ2-5,TRBV4-1,TRBD1,-
CASSSGTGSTDTQYF,TGTGCCAGCAGTTCCGGGACAGGGAGCACAGATACGCAGTATTTT,TRBJ2-3,TRBV27,TRBD1,-
CASSLSAGGGGETQYF,TGCGCCAGCAGCCTCTCAGCGGGGGGCGGGGGAGAGACCCAGTACTTC,TRBJ2-5,TRBV5-1,TRBD2,-
CASSDLGQVVTLHF,TGTGCCAGCAGTGACCTGGGACAGGTGGTCACCCTCCACTTT,TRBJ1-6,TRBV6-1,TRBD1,few
CASRAGGLSNQPQHF,TGTGCCAGCCGCGCAGGGGGCTTAAGCAATCAGCCCCAGCATTTT,TRBJ1-5,TRBV2,TRBD1,-
CASRLAATGDGNQPQHF,TGTGCAAGTCGCTTAGCCGCGACAGGGGATGGCAATCAGCCCCAGCATTTT,TRBJ1-5,TRBV12-2,-,-
CASSVAVAGEGEQYF,TGTGCCAGCAGCGTAGCGGTCGCGGGGGAGGGCGAGCAGTACTTC,TRBJ2-7,TRBV9,TRBD2,-
CASSPGQGGGETQYF,TGCGCCAGCAGCCCCGGACAGGGGGGGGGAGAGACCCAGTACTTC,TRBJ2-5,TRBV5-1,TRBD1,once
CASGGVIESYTF,TGTGCCAGCGGGGGCGTGATAGAATCCTACACCTTC,TRBJ1-2,TRBV9,-,-
CASSLDHPGPGELFF,TGCGCCAGCAGCTTGGATCACCCAGGGCCCGGGGAGCTGTTTTTT,TRBJ2-2,TRBV5-1,-,-
CASSLGIDETSGGYTQYF,TGCGCCAGCAGCTTGGGCATTGATGAGACTAGCGGGGGATATACGCAGTATTTT,TRBJ2-3,TRBV5-1,TRBD2,once
CASSGLAGGETQYF,TGTGCCAGCAGTGGACTAGCGGGGGGCGAGACCCAGTACTTC,TRBJ2-5,TRBV28,TRBD2,-
CASSGAEETQYF,TGTGCCAGCAGTGGTGCAGAAGAGACCCAGTACTTC,TRBJ2-5,TRBV2,-,-
CASSPGLAGGENIQYF,TGTGCCAGCAGCCCTGGACTAGCGGGGGGGGAAAACATTCAGTACTTC,TRBJ2-4,TRBV11-2,TRBD2,-
CASSIMGTGLTDTQYF,TGTGCCAGTAGTATTATGGGGACAGGGTTGACAGATACGCAGTATTTT,TRBJ2-3,TRBV19,TRBD1,-
CASSSSMNTEAFF,TGTGCCAGCAGTTCGAGCATGAACACTGAAGCTTTCTTT,TRBJ1-1,TRBV27,-,-
CASSLARGRLAGAEQYF,TGTGCCAGCAGCTTAGCCAGAGGGCGCCTAGCGGGTGCCGAGCAGTACTTC,TRBJ2-7,TRBV7-6,TRBD2,-
CASSLTSGGLGTFYEQYF,TGTGCCAGCAGCCTAACTAGCGGGGGGCTTGGAACGTTCTACGAGCAGTACTTC,TRBJ2-7,TRBV5-4,TRBD2,-
CASSILSPLREGNTEAFF,TGTGCCAGTAGTATATTAAGCCCGCTAAGGGAGGGGAACACTGAAGCTTTCTTT,TRBJ1-1,TRBV19,-,once
CASSESGGAYEQYF,TGTGCCAGCAGCGAGAGCGGGGGGGCCTACGAGCAGTACTTC,TRBJ2-7,TRBV7-3,TRBD2,-
CASRGEADNSPLHF,TGTGCCAGCAGGGGGGAGGCTGATAATTCACCCCTCCACTTT,TRBJ1-6,TRBV6-5,-,few
CASSLQGTNTGELFF,TGTGCCAGCAGCCTACAGGGAACGAACACCGGGGAGCTGTTTTTT,TRBJ2-2,TRBV7-9,-,-
CAFRQLSTSTDTQYF,TGTGCCTTTCGACAGCTGAGTACTAGCACAGATACGCAGTATTTT,TRBJ2-3,TRBV10-3,-,few
CAWSSSDRVFYEQYF,TGTGCCTGGAGTAGTAGTGACAGGGTGTTTTACGAGCAGTACTTC,TRBJ2-7,TRBV30,TRBD1,-
CASSTQQGAADEQYF,TGTGCCAGCAGTACTCAACAGGGGGCCGCCGATGAGCAGTACTTC,TRBJ2-7,TRBV6-1,TRBD1,-
CASSTYTGTGGNSPLHF,TGTGCCAGTAGTACCTACACCGGGACAGGGGGCAATTCACCCCTCCACTTT,TRBJ1-6,TRBV19,TRBD1,-
CASTRDRGPGSPLHF,TGTGCCAGCACCCGCGACAGGGGGCCGGGGTCACCCCTCCACTTT,TRBJ1-6,TRBV6-5,TRBD1,-
CASSQRGGLTTGELFF,TGCGCCAGCAGCCAGCGGGGTGGACTCACCACCGGGGAGCTGTTTTTT,TRBJ2-2,TRBV4-1,-,-
CASSSQLGTSGGYEQYF,TGTGCCAGCAGCTCCCAACTGGGGACTAGCGGGGGCTACGAGCAGTACTTC,TRBJ2-7,TRBV5-4,TRBD2,few
CASSFGQGRRGGPNEQFF,TGTGCCAGCAGCTTCGGCCAGGGGAGACGGGGGGGCCCCAATGAGCAGTTCTTC,TRBJ2-1,TRBV7-3,TRBD2,-
CASSSTTYSNQPQHF,TGTGCCAGCAGCTCCACAACATATAGCAATCAGCCCCAGCATTTT,TRBJ1-5,TRBV7-6,-,-